This entry concerns a single T cell receptor (beta chain). The antigen it binds to is not known. No base-level quality is on record; no much larger clone is a single base apart. The data belong to a study of blood T cell repertoires in COVID-19 (dated by TCRdb to the early 2020s). Notes on the research overall: Samples from collaborators originated in the United States, Italy and Spain and spanned both the acute and convalescent phases of COVID-19. The material from the prospective study consisted of cDNA or gDNA derived from T cells, B-cell-depleted T cells, or PBMCs. The dataset comprised deeply sampled blood TCRbeta repertoires from subjects exposed to, actively infected with, or recovered from COVID-19. A freely available public database, intended as a resource for researchers studying the immune response to SARS-CoV-2, is where the repertoires were released. Sample metadata almost always included a de-identified subject ID, COVID-19 status, age in years and sex. Where available, HLA class I and class II types were obtained from metadata supplied by the sample provider rather than from assay-based typing. Samples were obtained from the ongoing ImmuneRACE study (first 160 participants) and from about 1,300 subjects provided by 6 global collaborators.

TCRbeta CDR3 regions were amplified from genomic DNA using the immunoSEQ Assay, a bias-controlled multiplex PCR. As for how the authors treated the data: The number of nucleated cells in each sample was estimated by amplification of reference gene primers within the assay. Sequence reads were collapsed and filtered to measure the absolute abundance of every unique TCRbeta CDR3 rearrangement. Productive Simpson clonality was computed per sample as the square root of Simpson's diversity index over productive rearrangements. This is the immuneACCESS table as TCRdb keeps it, with only in-frame sequences that have V and J called. A part of the clones is gone; compared with another copy, unresolved V genes explain less than half, and the rest is unexplained. V, J and clone size reflect that table, while D and trimming were determined from the DNA. Counted in this sample were tens of thousands of clones; around 83% of them appeared once. 7.5% to 8.5% of the sample is taken by the ten largest.

Collaborating institutions collected whole blood in K2EDTA tubes following their own protocols. For TCRbeta analysis, collaborators shipped samples as frozen whole blood, isolated PBMCs, or DNA extracted from either of those sample types. General findings and caveats noted by the study authors: How much clinical and demographic metadata was included differed by source and by participant, and the metadata was provided uncurated.

V loses 5 bases at its end and J loses 10 bases; junction bases beyond the gene matches: 3. Looking up the germline V gene yields CDR1 MNHEY and CDR2 SVGEGT. The CDR3 measures 11 amino acids from cysteine to phenylalanine. Only the CDR3 DNA stays, 33 bases, in frame from base 1. The sequencing sample was made of peripheral blood. This TCR derives from a human donor in a cohort sampled during active COVID-19. Recombination connected TRBV6-2 or TRBV6-3 to TRBJ1-1; a stretch of 8 junction bases matches TRBD1. The CDR3: CASSRQGRAFF. The DNA sequence follows: TGTGCCAGCAGTCGACAGGGGCGAGCTTTCTTT.